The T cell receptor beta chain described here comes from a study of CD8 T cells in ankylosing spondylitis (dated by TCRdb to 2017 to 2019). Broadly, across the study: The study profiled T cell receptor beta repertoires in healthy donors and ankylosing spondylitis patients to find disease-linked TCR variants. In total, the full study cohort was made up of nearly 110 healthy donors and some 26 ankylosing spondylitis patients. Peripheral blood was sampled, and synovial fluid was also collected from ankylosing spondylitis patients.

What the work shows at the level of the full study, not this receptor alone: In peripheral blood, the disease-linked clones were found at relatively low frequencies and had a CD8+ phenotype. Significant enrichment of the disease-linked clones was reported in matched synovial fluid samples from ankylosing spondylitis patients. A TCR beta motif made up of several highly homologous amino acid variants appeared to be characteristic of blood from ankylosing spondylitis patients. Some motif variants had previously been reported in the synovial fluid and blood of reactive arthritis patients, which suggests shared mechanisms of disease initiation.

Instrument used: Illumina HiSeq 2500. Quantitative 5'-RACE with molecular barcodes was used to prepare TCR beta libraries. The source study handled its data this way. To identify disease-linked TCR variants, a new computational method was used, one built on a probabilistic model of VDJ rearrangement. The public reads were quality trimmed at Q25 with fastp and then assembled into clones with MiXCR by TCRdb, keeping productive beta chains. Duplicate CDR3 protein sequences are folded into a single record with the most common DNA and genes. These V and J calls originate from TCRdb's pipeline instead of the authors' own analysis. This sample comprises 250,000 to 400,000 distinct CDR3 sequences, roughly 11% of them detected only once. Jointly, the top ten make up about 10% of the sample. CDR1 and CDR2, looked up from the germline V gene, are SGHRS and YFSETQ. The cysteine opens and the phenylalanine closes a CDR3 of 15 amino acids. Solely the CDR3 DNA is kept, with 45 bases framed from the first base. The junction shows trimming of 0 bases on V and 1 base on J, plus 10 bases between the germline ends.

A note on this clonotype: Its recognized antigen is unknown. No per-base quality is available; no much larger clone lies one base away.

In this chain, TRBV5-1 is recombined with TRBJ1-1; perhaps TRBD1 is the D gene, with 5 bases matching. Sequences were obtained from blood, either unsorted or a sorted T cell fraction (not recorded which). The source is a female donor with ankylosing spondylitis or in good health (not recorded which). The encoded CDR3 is CASSLARDRNTEAFF. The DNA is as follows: TGCGCCAGCAGCTTGGCCAGGGATCGGAACACTGAAGCTTTCTTT.